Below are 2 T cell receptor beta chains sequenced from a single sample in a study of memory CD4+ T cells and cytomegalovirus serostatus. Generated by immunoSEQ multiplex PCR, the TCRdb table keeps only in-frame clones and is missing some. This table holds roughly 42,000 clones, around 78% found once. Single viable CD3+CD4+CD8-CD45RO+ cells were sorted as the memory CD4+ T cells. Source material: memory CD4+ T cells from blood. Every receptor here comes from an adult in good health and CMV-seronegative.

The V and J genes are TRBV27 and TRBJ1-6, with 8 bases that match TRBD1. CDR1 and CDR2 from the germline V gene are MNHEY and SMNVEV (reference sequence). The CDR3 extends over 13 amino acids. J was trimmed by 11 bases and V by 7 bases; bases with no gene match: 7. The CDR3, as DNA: TGTGCCAGCACTGGACAGGGAGTTGCACCCCTCCACTTT. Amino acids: CASTGQGVAPLHF.

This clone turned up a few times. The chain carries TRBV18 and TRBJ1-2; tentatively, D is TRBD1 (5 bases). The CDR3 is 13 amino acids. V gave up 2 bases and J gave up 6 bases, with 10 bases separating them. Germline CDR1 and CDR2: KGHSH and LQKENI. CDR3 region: CASSPFLGDGYTF. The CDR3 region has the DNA TGTGCCAGCTCACCATTTTTAGGGGATGGCTACACCTTC.